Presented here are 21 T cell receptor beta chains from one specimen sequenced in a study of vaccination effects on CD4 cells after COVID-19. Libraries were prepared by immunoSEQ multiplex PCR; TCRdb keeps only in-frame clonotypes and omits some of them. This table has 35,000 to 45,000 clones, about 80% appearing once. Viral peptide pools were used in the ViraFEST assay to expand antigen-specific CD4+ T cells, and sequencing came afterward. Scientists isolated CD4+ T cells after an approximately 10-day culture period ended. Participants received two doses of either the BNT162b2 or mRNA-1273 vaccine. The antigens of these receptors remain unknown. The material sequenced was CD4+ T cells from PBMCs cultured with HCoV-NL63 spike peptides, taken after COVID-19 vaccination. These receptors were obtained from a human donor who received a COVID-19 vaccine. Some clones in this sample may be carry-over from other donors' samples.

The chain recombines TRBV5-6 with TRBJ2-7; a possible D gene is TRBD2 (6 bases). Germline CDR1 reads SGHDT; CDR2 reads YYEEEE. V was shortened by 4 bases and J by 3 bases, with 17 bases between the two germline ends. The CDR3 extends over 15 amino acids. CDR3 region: CASSPLGGGVYEQYV. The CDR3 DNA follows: TGTGCCAGCAGCCCCCTCGGCGGAGGGGTCTACGAGCAGTACGTC.

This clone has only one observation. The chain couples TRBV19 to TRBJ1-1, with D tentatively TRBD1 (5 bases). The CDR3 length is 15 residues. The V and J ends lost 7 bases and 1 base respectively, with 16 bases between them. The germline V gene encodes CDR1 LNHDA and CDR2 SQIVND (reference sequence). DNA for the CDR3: TGTGCCAGTAACAAATGGGGGGGGGAGAACACTGAAGCTTTCTTT. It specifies CASNKWGGENTEAFF.

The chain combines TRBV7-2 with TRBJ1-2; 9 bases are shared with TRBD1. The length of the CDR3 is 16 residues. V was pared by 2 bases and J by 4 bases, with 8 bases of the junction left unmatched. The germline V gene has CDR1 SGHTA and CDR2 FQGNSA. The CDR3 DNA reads TGTGCCAGCAGCTTATTCCAGACAGGGGGTGGCTATGGCTACACCTTC. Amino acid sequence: CASSLFQTGGGYGYTF.

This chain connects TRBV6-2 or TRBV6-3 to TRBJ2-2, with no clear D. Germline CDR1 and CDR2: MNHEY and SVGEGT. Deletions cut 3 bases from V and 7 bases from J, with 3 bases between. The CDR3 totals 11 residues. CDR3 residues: CASSYFGELFF. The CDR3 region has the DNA TGTGCCAGCAGTTATTTCGGGGAGCTGTTTTTT.

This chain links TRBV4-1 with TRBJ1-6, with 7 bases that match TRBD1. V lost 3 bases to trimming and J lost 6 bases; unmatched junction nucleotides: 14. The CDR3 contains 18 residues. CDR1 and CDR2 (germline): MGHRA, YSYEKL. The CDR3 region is CASSHEAGKGQSNSPLHF. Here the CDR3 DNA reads TGCGCCAGCAGCCACGAGGCCGGCAAGGGACAGTCTAATTCACCCCTCCACTTT.

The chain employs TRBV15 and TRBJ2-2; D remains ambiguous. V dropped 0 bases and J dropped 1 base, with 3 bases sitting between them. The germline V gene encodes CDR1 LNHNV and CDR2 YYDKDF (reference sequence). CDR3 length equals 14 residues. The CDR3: CATSREGNTGELFF. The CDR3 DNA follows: TGTGCCACCAGCAGAGAGGGGAACACCGGGGAGCTGTTTTTT. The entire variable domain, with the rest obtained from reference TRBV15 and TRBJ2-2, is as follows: DAMVIQNPRYQVTQFGKPVTLSCSQTLNHNVMYWYQQKSSQAPKLLFHYYDKDFNNEADTPDNFQSRRPNTSFCFLDIRSPGLGDTAMYLCATSREGNTGELFFGEGSRLTVL.

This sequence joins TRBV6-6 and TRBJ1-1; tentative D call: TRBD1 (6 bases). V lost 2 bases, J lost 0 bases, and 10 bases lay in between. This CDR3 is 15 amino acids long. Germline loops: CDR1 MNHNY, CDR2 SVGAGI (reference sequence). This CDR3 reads CASSYPGQMNTEAFF. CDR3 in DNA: TGTGCCAGCAGTTACCCTGGACAGATGAACACTGAAGCTTTCTTT.

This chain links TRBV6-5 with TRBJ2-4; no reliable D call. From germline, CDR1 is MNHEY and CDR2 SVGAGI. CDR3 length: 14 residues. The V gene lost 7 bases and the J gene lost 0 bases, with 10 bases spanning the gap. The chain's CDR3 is CASTVPGAKNIQYF. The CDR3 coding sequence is TGTGCCAGCACCGTTCCGGGAGCCAAAAACATTCAGTACTTC.

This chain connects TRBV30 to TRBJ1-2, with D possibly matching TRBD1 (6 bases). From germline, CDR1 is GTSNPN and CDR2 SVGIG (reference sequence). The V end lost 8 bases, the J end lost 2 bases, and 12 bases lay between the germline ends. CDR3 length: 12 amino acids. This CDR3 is CARMTGNYGYTF. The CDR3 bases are TGTGCCCGTATGACAGGAAACTATGGCTACACCTTC.

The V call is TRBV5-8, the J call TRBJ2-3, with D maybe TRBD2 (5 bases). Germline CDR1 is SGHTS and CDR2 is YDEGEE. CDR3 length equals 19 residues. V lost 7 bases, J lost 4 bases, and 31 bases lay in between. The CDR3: CASPTDWATGFYGADTQYF. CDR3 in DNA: TGTGCCAGCCCCACGGACTGGGCGACGGGGTTTTATGGTGCAGATACGCAGTATTTT.

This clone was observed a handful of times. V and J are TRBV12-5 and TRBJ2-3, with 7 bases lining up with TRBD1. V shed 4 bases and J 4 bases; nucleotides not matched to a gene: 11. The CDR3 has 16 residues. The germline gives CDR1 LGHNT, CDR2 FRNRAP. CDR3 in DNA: TGTGCTAGTGGTTCCGTCATACAGGGGCTACCAGATACGCAGTATTTT. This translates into CASGSVIQGLPDTQYF.

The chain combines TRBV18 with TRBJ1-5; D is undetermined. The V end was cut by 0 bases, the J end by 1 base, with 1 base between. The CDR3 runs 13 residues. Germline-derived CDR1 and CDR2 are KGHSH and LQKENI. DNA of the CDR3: TGTGCCAGCTCACCACCCAGCAATCAGCCCCAGCATTTT. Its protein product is CASSPPSNQPQHF.

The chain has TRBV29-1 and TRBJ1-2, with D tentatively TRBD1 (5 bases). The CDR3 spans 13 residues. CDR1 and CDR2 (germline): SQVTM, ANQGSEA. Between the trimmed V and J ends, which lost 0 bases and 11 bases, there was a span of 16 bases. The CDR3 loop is CSVEDLSPQGYTF. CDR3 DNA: TGCAGCGTTGAAGATCTATCTCCCCAGGGTTACACCTTC.

The CDR3 sequence is CASSSSRQGIGRELFF. The CDR3 DNA sequence: TGTGCCAGCAGCTCCAGCCGACAGGGAATCGGTAGGGAGCTGTTTTTT. V is TRBV11-3 and J is TRBJ2-2; the match to TRBD1 covers 7 bases. The CDR3 extends over 16 amino acids. V lost 4 bases and J lost 9; bases outside the gene matches: 14. Germline V lookup: CDR1 SGHNT, CDR2 YENEEA.

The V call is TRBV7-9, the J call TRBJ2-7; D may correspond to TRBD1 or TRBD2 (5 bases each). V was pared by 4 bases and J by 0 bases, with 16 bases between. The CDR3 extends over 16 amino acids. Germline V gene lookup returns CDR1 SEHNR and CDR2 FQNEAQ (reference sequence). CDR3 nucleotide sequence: TGTGCCAGCAGCTCGTACCGGGACGGAAGCTCCTACGAGCAGTACGTC. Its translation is CASSSYRDGSSYEQYV.

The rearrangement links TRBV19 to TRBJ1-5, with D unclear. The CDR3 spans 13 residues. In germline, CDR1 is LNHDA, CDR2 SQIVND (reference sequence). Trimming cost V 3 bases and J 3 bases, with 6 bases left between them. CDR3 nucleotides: TGTGCCAGTAGTATCGATTTCAATCAGCCCCAGCATTTT. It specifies CASSIDFNQPQHF.

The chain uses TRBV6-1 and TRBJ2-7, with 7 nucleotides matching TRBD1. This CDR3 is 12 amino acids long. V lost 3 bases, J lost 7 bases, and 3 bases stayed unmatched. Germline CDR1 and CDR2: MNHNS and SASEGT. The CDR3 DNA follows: TGTGCCAGCAGTGACCGACAGGGAGAGCAGTACGTC. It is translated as CASSDRQGEQYV.

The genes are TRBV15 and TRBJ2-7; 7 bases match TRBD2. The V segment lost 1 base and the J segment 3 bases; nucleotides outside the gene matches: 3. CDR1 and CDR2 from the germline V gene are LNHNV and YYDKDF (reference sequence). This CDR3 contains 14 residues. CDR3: CATSRGGEGYEQYV. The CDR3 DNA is TGTGCCACCAGCAGAGGGGGGGAGGGCTACGAGCAGTACGTC.

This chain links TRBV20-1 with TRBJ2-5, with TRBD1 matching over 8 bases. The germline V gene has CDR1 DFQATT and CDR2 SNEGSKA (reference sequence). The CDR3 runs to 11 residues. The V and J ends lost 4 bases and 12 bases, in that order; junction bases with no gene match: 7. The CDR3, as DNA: TGCAGTGCTACAGGGGGCGGCTTGAAGTACTTC. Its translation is CSATGGGLKYF.

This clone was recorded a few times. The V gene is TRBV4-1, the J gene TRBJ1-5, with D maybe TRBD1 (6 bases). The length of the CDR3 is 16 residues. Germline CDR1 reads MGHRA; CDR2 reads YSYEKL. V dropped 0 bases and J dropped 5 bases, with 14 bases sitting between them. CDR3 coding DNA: TGCGCCAGCAGCCAAGACGGCGGTCAGGGGTATCAGCCCCAGCATTTT. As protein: CASSQDGGQGYQPQHF.

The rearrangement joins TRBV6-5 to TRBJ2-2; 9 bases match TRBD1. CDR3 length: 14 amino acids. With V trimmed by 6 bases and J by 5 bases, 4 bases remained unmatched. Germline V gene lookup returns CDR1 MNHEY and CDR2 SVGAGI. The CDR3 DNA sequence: TGTGCCAGCAGGAGGGACAGGGATACCGGGGAGCTGTTTTTT. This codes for CASRRDRDTGELFF.